These 24 T cell receptor beta chains share one sample of origin, sequenced in a study of blood T cell repertoires in COVID-19. Libraries were prepared by immunoSEQ multiplex PCR; TCRdb keeps only in-frame clonotypes and omits some of them. The table has some 400,000 clones, 75% to 90% seen once. What was sequenced was PBMCs or T cells enriched from blood (not recorded which). The receptor set was obtained from a man aged 25 to 45 who had recovered from COVID-19.

CDR3 region: CASSTALSRLRETQYF. The DNA for the CDR3 is TGTGCCAGCAGCACGGCTCTTAGTCGGCTGAGGGAGACCCAGTACTTC. The rearrangement joins TRBV21-1 to TRBJ2-5; the tabulated D call, TRBD2, remains unverified against the DNA. TRBV21-1 is flagged as a pseudogene. This CDR3 region has 16 residues.

This chain uses TRBV29-1 with TRBJ2-3; 8 positions agree with TRBD1. Germline V gene data show CDR1 as SQVTM and CDR2 as ANQGSEA. The CDR3 extends over 16 amino acids. Losses at the gene ends were 2 bases for V and 4 bases for J; bases not matched to a gene: 11. Here the CDR3 reads CSVERQGARVADTQYF. Written as DNA, the CDR3 is TGCAGCGTTGAACGCCAGGGGGCGCGAGTGGCAGATACGCAGTATTTT.

This chain connects TRBV2 to TRBJ1-1; 7 bases map to TRBD1. Trimming took 7 bases from V and 5 from J; bases not matched to a gene: 7. CDR3 size: 13 residues. Looked up from germline, CDR1 is SNHLY and CDR2 is FYNNEI. CDR3 residues: CASKVQGLTEAFF. The CDR3 DNA is TGTGCCAGCAAAGTACAGGGGTTGACTGAAGCTTTCTTT.

The chain links TRBV3-1 (or the pseudogene TRBV3-2) to TRBJ2-7; D is uncertain. Trimming left V 1 base short and J 3 bases short, with 10 bases between. The CDR3 is 14 residues long. The germline CDR1 and CDR2 sequences are LGHDT and YNNKEL (reference sequence). CDR3 sequence (DNA): TGTGCCAGCAGCCAAGGACGCCAGGACTACGAGCAGTACTTC. Encoded protein: CASSQGRQDYEQYF.

This chain links TRBV30 with TRBJ2-1; D unresolved. Per germline, CDR1 GTSNPN and CDR2 SVGIG (reference sequence). The CDR3 is made up of 13 amino acids. Trimming pared 7 bases from V and 4 bases from J, leaving 14 bases between. In nucleotides, the CDR3 is TGTGCCTTTCTAGTGTGGCCTTACAATGAGCAGTTCTTC. This gives the protein CAFLVWPYNEQFF.

The chain has TRBV7-8 and TRBJ2-7; D might be TRBD2 (6 bases). The CDR3 totals 15 residues. Between the trimmed V and J ends, which lost 5 bases and 7 bases, there was a span of 21 bases. CDR1 and CDR2 (germline): SGHVS, FQNEAQ. The CDR3 DNA sequence: TGTGCCAGCAGCCCGCAGACTAGTGTATCGTTTGAGCAGTACTTC. Residues: CASSPQTSVSFEQYF.

The V call is TRBV5-1, the J call TRBJ2-1, with TRBD2 matching 10 bases. Germline-derived CDR1 and CDR2 are SGHRS and YFSETQ. The CDR3 runs to 16 residues. J gave up 6 bases and V 4 bases, and 10 bases lay outside the gene matches. CDR3 in amino acids: CASSPRASGSSNEQFF. In nucleotides, the CDR3 is TGCGCCAGCAGCCCACGGGCTAGCGGGAGTTCCAATGAGCAGTTCTTC.

The CDR3 DNA follows: TGTGCCAGCAGCCTAACTAGCGGGAGCGAGTATGAGCAGTTCTTC. It is translated as CASSLTSGSEYEQFF. The chain recombines TRBV3-1 (or the pseudogene TRBV3-2) with TRBJ2-1; 11 nucleotides agree with TRBD2. In germline, CDR1 is LGHDT, CDR2 YNNKEL (reference sequence). The junction had 7 bases not matched to a gene; V was cut back by 4 bases and J by 8 bases. The length of the CDR3 is 15 residues.

This chain joins TRBV7-2 and TRBJ2-5; TRBD1 matches at 8 bases. This CDR3 comprises 15 residues. Germline V CDR1 and CDR2: SGHTA, FQGNSA. Trimming took 1 base from V and 1 from J; bases not matched to a gene: 2. This chain's CDR3 is CASSLGTGPQETQYF. CDR3 sequence (DNA): TGTGCCAGCAGCTTAGGGACAGGGCCCCAAGAGACCCAGTACTTC. The variable domain in full, completed from reference TRBV7-2 and TRBJ2-5, reads GAGVSQSPSNKVTEKGKDVELRCDPISGHTALYWYRQSLGQGLEFLIYFQGNSAPDKSGLPSDRFSAERTGGSVSTLTIQRTQQEDSAVYLCASSLGTGPQETQYFGPGTRLLVL.

This clone was found a few times. The genes are TRBV10-1 and TRBJ2-3; 10 bases are a match to TRBD2. The CDR3 extends over 16 amino acids. J gave up 5 bases and V 2 bases, and 7 bases lay outside the gene matches. Germline V gene data show CDR1 as WNHNN and CDR2 as SYGVQD (reference sequence). In DNA form, the CDR3 reads TGCGCCAGCAGTGAGCAAGCGGGAGGGCCTGGAGATACGCAGTATTTT. Translation gives CASSEQAGGPGDTQYF.

The gene calls are TRBV6-5 and TRBJ2-7, with D possibly matching TRBD2 (6 bases). Germline V gene data show CDR1 as MNHEY and CDR2 as SVGAGI. The CDR3 runs to 13 residues. V was clipped by 7 bases and J by 3 bases, with 13 bases between them. CDR3 protein: CASKAGAGYEQYF. As DNA, the CDR3 is TGTGCCAGCAAAGCGGGCGCCGGCTACGAGCAGTACTTC.

This chain joins TRBV1 and TRBJ1-5; TRBD1, the table's D call, lacks a check against the DNA. TRBV1 corresponds to a pseudogene. The length of the CDR3 is 15 residues. The CDR3 sequence is CTSSQVGQPNQPQHF. The CDR3 bases are TGCACCAGCAGCCAAGTGGGGCAGCCCAATCAGCCCCAGCATTTT.

The chain joins TRBV11-2 to TRBJ1-4; 8 bases map to TRBD1. The V gene's germline CDR1 is SGHAT and CDR2 FQNNGV. This CDR3 has 15 residues. With V trimmed by 3 bases and J by 7 bases, 7 bases remained unmatched. The CDR3: CASSFPGGFGEKLFF. As DNA, the CDR3 is TGTGCCAGCAGCTTCCCAGGGGGCTTCGGTGAAAAACTGTTTTTT. The full variable domain, its missing parts supplied by reference TRBV11-2 and TRBJ1-4, is EAGVAQSPRYKIIEKRQSVAFWCNPISGHATLYWYQQILGQGPKLLIQFQNNGVVDDSQLPKDRFSAERLKGVDSTLKIQPAKLEDSAVYLCASSFPGGFGEKLFFGSGTQLSVL.

V usage is TRBV5-1 and J usage is TRBJ1-1, with TRBD1 as a possible D gene (6 bases). The CDR3 has 14 amino acids. The V gene's germline CDR1 is SGHRS and CDR2 YFSETQ. Trimming shortened V by 4 bases and J by 1 base, and 11 bases separated the two germline ends. CDR3 in DNA: TGCGCCAGCAGCACACAACAGGGGAACACTGAAGCTTTCTTT. The encoded protein is CASSTQQGNTEAFF.

This chain connects TRBV7-9 to TRBJ1-3; D perhaps matches TRBD1 (5 bases). Trimming removed 8 bases at V and 0 bases at J, with 14 bases between. This CDR3 comprises 15 residues. CDR1 is SEHNR, CDR2 FQNEAQ, per germline (reference sequence). Here the CDR3 reads CASQVGGNSGNTIYF. The CDR3 DNA is TGTGCCAGCCAGGTCGGGGGAAACTCTGGAAACACCATATATTTT.

The chain uses TRBV2 and TRBJ2-3, with 7 bases matching TRBD2. The CDR3 totals 14 residues. Germline lookup yields CDR1 SNHLY and CDR2 FYNNEI. V trimming: 6 bases; J trimming: 3 bases; junction bases outside the gene matches: 6. CDR3 nucleotides: TGTGCCAGCAGGAGGCAGGGAGGGACAGATACGCAGTATTTT. Protein: CASRRQGGTDTQYF.

The rearrangement uses TRBV25-1 and TRBJ2-1; 8 nucleotides line up with TRBD2. CDR3 length: 15 amino acids. V gave up 6 bases and J gave up 5 bases; unmatched junction bases: 9. Germline lookup yields CDR1 MGHDK and CDR2 SYGVNS. CDR3: CASSPSGGLNNEQFF. The CDR3 bases are TGTGCCAGCAGCCCAAGCGGGGGACTAAACAATGAGCAGTTCTTC.

The chain is built from TRBV7-6 and TRBJ2-7, with TRBD1 matching over 9 bases. J lost 3 bases, V lost 1 base, and 4 bases had no gene match. The germline CDR1 and CDR2 sequences are SGHVS and FNYEAQ. The CDR3 is made up of 15 amino acids. CDR3 loop: CASSLGDRVIYEQYF. Here the CDR3 DNA reads TGTGCCAGCAGCTTAGGGGACAGGGTAATCTACGAGCAGTACTTC.

The count of this clone is one. The chain is built from TRBV5-4 and TRBJ2-3; D remains unclear. Germline CDR1 SGHNT, CDR2 YYREEE (reference sequence). CDR3 length: 15 residues. Trimming cost V 2 bases and J 2 bases, with 12 bases left between them. The DNA of the CDR3 is TGTGCCAGCAGCTTTCGCAGAGGCCCCACAGATACGCAGTATTTT. It encodes CASSFRRGPTDTQYF.

The V gene is TRBV3-1 (or the pseudogene TRBV3-2), the J gene TRBJ1-2; unclear D gene. This CDR3 has 16 amino acids. V lost 0 bases to trimming and J lost 5 bases, with 16 bases between them. Per the germline V gene, CDR1 is LGHDT and CDR2 is YNNKEL (reference sequence). The CDR3 nucleotides are TGTGCCAGCAGCCAAGATGGTGGACTCGGGTCTTATGGCTACACCTTC. It specifies CASSQDGGLGSYGYTF.

J is TRBJ2-3 and V is TRBV23-1; D might be TRBD2 (5 bases). TRBV23-1 is designated an ORF whose function remains uncertain. The V gene lost 0 bases and the J gene lost 2 bases, with 15 bases spanning the gap. This CDR3 is built from 17 residues. As DNA, the CDR3 is TGCGCCAGCAGTCAATCACGACGGAGGCCTCTCACAGATACGCAGTATTTT. This codes for CASSQSRRRPLTDTQYF.

This sequence joins TRBV6-4 and TRBJ2-7; TRBD2 might be the D (5 bases). The CDR3 contains 12 residues. The V end lost 11 bases, the J end lost 3 bases, and 14 bases lay between the germline ends. CDR1 and CDR2 from the germline V gene are MRHNA and SNTAGT. The CDR3 DNA follows: TGTGCCGACCGGGATTTCCTCTACGAGCAGTACTTC. Its protein is CADRDFLYEQYF.

V and J are TRBV4-1 and TRBJ2-7; perhaps TRBD2 as D (5 bases). The CDR3 consists of 14 residues. The germline V gene encodes CDR1 MGHRA and CDR2 YSYEKL. V was trimmed by 4 bases and J by 3 bases, leaving 13 bases between them. CDR3 in DNA: TGCGCCAGCAGCCGGACCGACGAGGGCTACGAGCAGTACTTC. The encoded protein is CASSRTDEGYEQYF.

The chain employs TRBV10-1 and TRBJ2-7, with D perhaps matching TRBD2 (7 bases). Germline CDR1 and CDR2: WNHNN and SYGVQD (reference sequence). V shed 5 bases and J shed 4 bases, with 18 bases lying between them. CDR3 length: 15 amino acids. Written as DNA, the CDR3 is TGCGCCAGCAGTCCTGGGGGGGCTAGCGAATACGAGCAGTACTTC. It specifies CASSPGGASEYEQYF.